This T cell receptor beta chain is drawn from a study of cytotoxic CD8 clonotypes in ibrutinib-treated CLL. Study context: Within the patient group, eleven to twelve were relapsed/refractory and roughly 15 treatment-naive, and approximately 17 were IGHV unmutated. Treatment had run for a median approximately twelve months, range 6 to 36, when response samples were taken. Mean per-sample yields comprised 255,043 productive templates and 80,000 to 100,000 productive rearrangements. Points from the study as a whole: Rare overall, public clonotypes shrank or held steady under therapy.

Assay used: immunoSEQ multiplex PCR; TCRdb lists only in-frame clones, some missing. There are roughly 200,000 clones in the sample; approximately 75% occur only once, and 11% lies in the top ten. This CDR3 is built from 18 residues. The V segment lost 0 bases and the J segment 9 bases; nucleotides outside the gene matches: 10. Germline V CDR1 and CDR2: LNHNV, YYDKDF (reference sequence). Comments on this clone: Its antigen remains unidentified.

Material: PBMCs, obtained after 12 months of ibrutinib treatment. The gene calls are TRBV15 and TRBJ2-1, with TRBD2 matching 14 bases. This clonotype was sampled from a human donor with chronic lymphocytic leukemia. In nucleotides, the CDR3 is TGTGCCACCAGCAGAGAGGGACTAGCGGGAGCCCAAGGTGTTGAGCAGTTCTTC. Translated, it gives CATSREGLAGAQGVEQFF.